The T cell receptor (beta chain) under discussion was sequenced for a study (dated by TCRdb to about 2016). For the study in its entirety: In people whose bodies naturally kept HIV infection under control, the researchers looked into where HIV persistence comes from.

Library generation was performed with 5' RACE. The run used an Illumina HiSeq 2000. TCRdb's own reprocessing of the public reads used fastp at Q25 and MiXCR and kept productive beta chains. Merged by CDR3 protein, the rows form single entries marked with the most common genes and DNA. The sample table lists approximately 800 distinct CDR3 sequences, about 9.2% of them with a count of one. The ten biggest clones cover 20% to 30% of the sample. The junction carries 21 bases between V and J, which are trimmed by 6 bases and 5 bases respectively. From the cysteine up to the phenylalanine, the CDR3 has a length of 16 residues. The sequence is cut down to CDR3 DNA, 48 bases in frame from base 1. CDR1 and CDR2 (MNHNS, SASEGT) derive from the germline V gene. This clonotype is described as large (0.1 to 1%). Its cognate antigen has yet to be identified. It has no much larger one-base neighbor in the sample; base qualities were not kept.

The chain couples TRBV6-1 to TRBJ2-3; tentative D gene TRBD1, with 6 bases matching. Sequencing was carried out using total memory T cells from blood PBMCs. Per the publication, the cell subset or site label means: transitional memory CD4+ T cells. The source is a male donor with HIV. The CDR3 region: CASSPLRGTAGDTQYF. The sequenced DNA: TGTGCCAGCAGCCCTCTTAGGGGGACGGCAGGAGATACGCAGTATTTT.